Listed here are 10 T cell receptor beta chains from one sample, sequenced in a study of blood T cell repertoires in COVID-19. The protocol was immunoSEQ multiplex PCR, while the TCRdb copy is restricted to in-frame clones and leaves out a portion. The sample includes around 230,000 clones, around 87% of them seen just once. Material: peripheral blood. The source of these receptors is a man aged 55 to 69 who had recovered from COVID-19.

This chain connects TRBV29-1 to TRBJ1-1; D is unresolved. This CDR3 is built from 13 residues. Trimming took off 3 bases at V and 1 base at J, with 9 bases between the two ends. CDR1 and CDR2 from the germline V gene are SQVTM and ANQGSEA. The CDR3 here is CSVDGPGNTEAFF. The CDR3 DNA reads TGCAGCGTTGATGGCCCGGGGAACACTGAAGCTTTCTTT.

This rearrangement joins TRBV18 to TRBJ2-5; tentative D call: TRBD1 (5 bases). V was cut by 3 bases and J by 2 bases, with 10 bases left in between. CDR1 is KGHSH, CDR2 LQKENI, per germline. CDR3 length equals 14 residues. The CDR3 loop reads CASSPRQGQETQYF. CDR3 DNA: TGTGCCAGCTCACCGAGGCAGGGTCAAGAGACCCAGTACTTC.

V gene TRBV27 combines with J gene TRBJ2-2; the D is unclear. CDR1 is MNHEY, CDR2 SMNVEV, per germline (reference sequence). Trimming removed 5 bases at V and 5 bases at J, with 6 bases between. The CDR3 is 12 residues long. Here the CDR3 reads CASSPNTGELFF. The CDR3 bases are TGTGCCAGCAGTCCTAATACCGGGGAGCTGTTTTTT.

The chain carries TRBV5-1 and TRBJ1-5; D is possibly TRBD1 (5 bases). Germline CDR1 is SGHRS and CDR2 is YFSETQ. V dropped 4 bases and J dropped 2 bases, with 13 bases sitting between them. This CDR3 comprises 15 residues. The CDR3, as DNA: TGCGCCAGCAGCCTTGGGGCAACGGGCAATCAGCCCCAGCATTTT. This sequence encodes CASSLGATGNQPQHF. The whole variable domain, filled in from reference TRBV5-1 and TRBJ1-5, reads KAGVTQTPRYLIKTRGQQVTLSCSPISGHRSVSWYQQTPGQGLQFLFEYFSETQRNKGNFPGRFSGRQFSNSRSEMNVSTLELGDSALYLCASSLGATGNQPQHFGDGTRLSIL.

This clone came up once. The chain combines TRBV20-1 with TRBJ2-3; no reliable D call. V dropped 3 bases and J dropped 5 bases, with 6 bases sitting between them. Germline-derived CDR1 and CDR2 are DFQATT and SNEGSKA (reference sequence). The CDR3 is 11 residues long. CDR3 loop: CSASSGDTQYF. CDR3 bases: TGCAGTGCTAGTTCGGGAGATACGCAGTATTTT.

The rearrangement links TRBV3-1 (or the pseudogene TRBV3-2) to TRBJ2-6, with a weak D call TRBD2 (5 bases). Germline lookup yields CDR1 LGHDT and CDR2 YNNKEL (reference sequence). The CDR3 contains 14 residues. Between the trimmed V and J ends, which lost 8 bases and 1 base, there was a span of 9 bases. CDR3 protein: CASGDYSGANVLTF. The CDR3 bases are TGTGCCAGCGGAGACTATTCTGGGGCCAACGTCCTGACTTTC.

The chain combines TRBV20-1 with TRBJ2-7, with D possibly TRBD2 on 7 matching bases. Per the germline V gene, CDR1 is DFQATT and CDR2 is SNEGSKA (reference sequence). V lost 3 bases and J 6 bases, leaving 18 bases between the germline ends. The CDR3 loop spans 14 amino acids. The CDR3 coding sequence is TGCAGTGCTAGTTGGGGGGGCGAAGGTGGCGAGCAGTACTTC. Translated, it gives CSASWGGEGGEQYF.

This sequence joins TRBV19 and TRBJ2-7; TRBD1 agrees at 10 bases. The germline CDR1 and CDR2 sequences are LNHDA and SQIVND (reference sequence). This CDR3 region has 12 residues. Unmatched junction bases numbered 3, after V lost 11 bases and J lost 2 bases. CDR3 loop: CAAGTGAYEQYF. CDR3 nucleotides: TGTGCCGCCGGGACAGGGGCCTACGAGCAGTACTTC. Complete variable domain (other parts from reference TRBV19 and TRBJ2-7): DGGITQSPKYLFRKEGQNVTLSCEQNLNHDAMYWYRQDPGQGLRLIYYSQIVNDFQKGDIAEGYSVSREKKESFPLTVTSAQKNPTAFYLCAAGTGAYEQYFGPGTRLTVT.

In its sample, this clone was seen once. The chain carries TRBV18 and TRBJ2-7; 11 nucleotides match TRBD2. V dropped 0 bases and J dropped 6; count of bases not matched to a gene: 19. The CDR3 loop spans 20 amino acids. CDR1 and CDR2 (germline): KGHSH, LQKENI. CDR3 sequence (DNA): TGTGCCAGCTCACCACCGGTTGGGCTAGCGGGGGGCACCCGAGTGGGCGAGCAGTACTTC. Translation gives CASSPPVGLAGGTRVGEQYF.

This chain connects TRBV5-4 to TRBJ1-1, with 7 bases fitting TRBD1. Germline lookup yields CDR1 SGHNT and CDR2 YYREEE (reference sequence). The length of the CDR3 is 14 residues. J was trimmed by 6 bases and V by 2 bases; bases with no gene match: 7. The CDR3 spells CASSFLGGGPEAFF. The CDR3 coding sequence is TGTGCCAGCAGCTTCCTAGGAGGGGGCCCTGAAGCTTTCTTT.